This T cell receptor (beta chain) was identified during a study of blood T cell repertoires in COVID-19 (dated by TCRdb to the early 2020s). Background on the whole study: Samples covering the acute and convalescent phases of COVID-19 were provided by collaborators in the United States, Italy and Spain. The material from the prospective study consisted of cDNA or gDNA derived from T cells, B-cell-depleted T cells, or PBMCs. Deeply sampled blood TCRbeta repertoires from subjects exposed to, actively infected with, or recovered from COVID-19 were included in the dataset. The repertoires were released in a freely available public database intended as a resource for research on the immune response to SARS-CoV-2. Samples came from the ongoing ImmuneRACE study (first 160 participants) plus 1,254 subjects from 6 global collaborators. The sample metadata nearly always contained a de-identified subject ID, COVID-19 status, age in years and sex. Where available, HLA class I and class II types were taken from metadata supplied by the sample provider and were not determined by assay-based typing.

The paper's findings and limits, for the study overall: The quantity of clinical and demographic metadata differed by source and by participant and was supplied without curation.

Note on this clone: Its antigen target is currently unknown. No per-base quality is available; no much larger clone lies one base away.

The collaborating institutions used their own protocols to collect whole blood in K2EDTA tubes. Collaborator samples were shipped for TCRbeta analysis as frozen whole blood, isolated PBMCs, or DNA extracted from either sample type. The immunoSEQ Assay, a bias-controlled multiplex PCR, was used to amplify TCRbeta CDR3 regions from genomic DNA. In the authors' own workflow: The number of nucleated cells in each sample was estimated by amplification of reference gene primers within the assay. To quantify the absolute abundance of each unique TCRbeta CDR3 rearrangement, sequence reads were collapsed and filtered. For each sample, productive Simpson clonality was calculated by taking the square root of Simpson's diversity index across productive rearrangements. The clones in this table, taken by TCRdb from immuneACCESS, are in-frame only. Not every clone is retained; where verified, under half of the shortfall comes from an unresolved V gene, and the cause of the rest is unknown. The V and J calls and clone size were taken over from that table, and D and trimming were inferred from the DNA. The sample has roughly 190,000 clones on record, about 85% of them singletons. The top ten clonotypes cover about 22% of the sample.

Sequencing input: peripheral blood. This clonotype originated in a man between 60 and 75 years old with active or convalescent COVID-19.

The CDR3 loop reads CASRSTGTPNQPQHF. The DNA sequence is given as TGTGCCAGCAGGTCTACAGGGACCCCCAATCAGCCCCAGCATTTT. The rearranged chain carries TRBV6-5 and TRBJ1-5; the D segment could be TRBD1, given 6 matching bases. The germline V gene encodes CDR1 MNHEY and CDR2 SVGAGI. Including the terminal cysteine and phenylalanine, the CDR3 comprises 15 residues. The DNA shown is the 45-base CDR3, in frame from base 1. V gives up 6 bases and J gives up 3 bases, and the segment between their germline ends measures 15 bases.